The following is a T cell receptor beta chain sequence with its context. Antigen unknown. Libraries were prepared by immunoSEQ multiplex PCR; TCRdb keeps only in-frame clonotypes and omits some of them. Among approximately 100,000 clones, 80% to 95% were seen once, and the ten largest hold 12%. This sample was included in a study of siplizumab effects on memory and regulatory T cells. General observations from the study: Unstimulated subsets accounted for the mapping of only a minor share of the clones that were alloreactive. Naive T cells appeared more varied than memory cells and looked like key alloresponse contributors. In the presence of siplizumab, alloreactive sequences traceable to unstimulated CD4+ memory cells were significantly reduced.

CDR1 GTSNPN and CDR2 SVGIG come from the germline V gene (reference sequence). The CDR3 totals 16 residues. Losses at the gene ends were 2 bases for V and 1 base for J; bases not matched to a gene: 6. The source material was non-Treg CD4+ T cells sorted from blood. The V gene is TRBV30, the J gene TRBJ2-2, with 8 bases lining up with TRBD1. This clonotype was obtained from a human donor in good health. The CDR3 reads CAWSPSDRVNTGELFF. The CDR3 DNA follows: TGTGCCTGGAGTCCCTCGGACAGGGTGAACACCGGGGAGCTGTTTTTT.